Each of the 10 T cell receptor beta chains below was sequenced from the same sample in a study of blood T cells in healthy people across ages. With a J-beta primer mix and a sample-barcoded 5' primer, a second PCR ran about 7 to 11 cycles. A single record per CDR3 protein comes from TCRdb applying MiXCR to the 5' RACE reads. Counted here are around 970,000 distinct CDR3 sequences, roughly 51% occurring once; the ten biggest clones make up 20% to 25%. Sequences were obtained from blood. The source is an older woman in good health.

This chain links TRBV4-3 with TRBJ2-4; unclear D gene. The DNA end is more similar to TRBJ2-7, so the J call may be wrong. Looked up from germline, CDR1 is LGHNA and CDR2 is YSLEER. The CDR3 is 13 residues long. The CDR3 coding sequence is TGCGCCAGCAGCCAAGATCTCGGGCTCGAGCAGTACTTC. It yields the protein CASSQDLGLEQYF.

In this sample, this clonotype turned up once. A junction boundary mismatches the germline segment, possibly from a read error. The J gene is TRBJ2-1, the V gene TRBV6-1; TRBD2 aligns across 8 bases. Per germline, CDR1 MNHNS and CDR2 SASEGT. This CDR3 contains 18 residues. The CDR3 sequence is CASSSIRPSGYSYNEQFF. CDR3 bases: TGTGCCAGCAGCTCCATTCGGCCTAGCGGGTATTCCTACAATGAACAGTTCTTC.

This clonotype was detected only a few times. For the CDR3, the DNA is TGCAGTGCGTGGACTAGCGGGATCGGCAATGAGCAGTTCTTC. Translated, it gives CSAWTSGIGNEQFF. The chain links TRBV20-1 to TRBJ2-1, with TRBD2 matching 12 bases. With V trimmed by 6 bases and J by 6 bases, 6 bases remained unmatched. The germline gives CDR1 DFQATT, CDR2 SNEGSKA (reference sequence). The CDR3 runs 14 residues.

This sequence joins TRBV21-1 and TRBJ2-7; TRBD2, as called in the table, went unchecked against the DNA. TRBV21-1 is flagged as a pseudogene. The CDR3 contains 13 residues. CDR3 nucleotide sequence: TGTGCCAGCAAGGTGCGCGGGCCTACTGAGCAGTACTTC. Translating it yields CASKVRGPTEQYF.

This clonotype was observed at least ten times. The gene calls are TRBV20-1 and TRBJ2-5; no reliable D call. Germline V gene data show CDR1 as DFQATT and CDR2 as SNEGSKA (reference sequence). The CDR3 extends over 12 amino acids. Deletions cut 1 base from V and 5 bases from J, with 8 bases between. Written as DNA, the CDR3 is TGCAGTGCTAGAGTTCAACGCGAGACCCAGTACTTC. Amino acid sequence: CSARVQRETQYF.

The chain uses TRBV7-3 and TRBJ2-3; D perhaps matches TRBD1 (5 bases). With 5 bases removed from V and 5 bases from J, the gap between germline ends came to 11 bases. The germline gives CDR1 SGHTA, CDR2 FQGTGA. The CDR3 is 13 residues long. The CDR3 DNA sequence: TGTGCCAGCAGCGCTGTCGACAGAGATACGCAGTATTTT. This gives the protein CASSAVDRDTQYF.

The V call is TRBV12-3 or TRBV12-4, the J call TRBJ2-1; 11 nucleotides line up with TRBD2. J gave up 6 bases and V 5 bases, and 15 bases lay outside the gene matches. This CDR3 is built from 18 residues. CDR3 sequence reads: CASSQTGPTSGRSNEQFF. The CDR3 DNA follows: TGTGCCAGCAGTCAAACCGGACCTACTAGCGGGAGAAGCAATGAGCAGTTCTTC.

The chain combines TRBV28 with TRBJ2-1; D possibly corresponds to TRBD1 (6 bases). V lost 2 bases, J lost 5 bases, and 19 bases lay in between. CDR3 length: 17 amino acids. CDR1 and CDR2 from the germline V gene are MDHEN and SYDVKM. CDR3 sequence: CASSLPYRVFVDNEQFF. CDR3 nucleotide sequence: TGTGCCAGCAGTTTACCCTACAGGGTGTTTGTGGACAATGAGCAGTTCTTC.

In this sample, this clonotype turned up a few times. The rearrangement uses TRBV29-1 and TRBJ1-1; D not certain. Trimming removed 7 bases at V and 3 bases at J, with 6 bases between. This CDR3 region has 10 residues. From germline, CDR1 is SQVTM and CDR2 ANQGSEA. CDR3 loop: CSGTYTEAFF. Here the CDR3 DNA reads TGCAGCGGGACCTACACTGAAGCTTTCTTT.

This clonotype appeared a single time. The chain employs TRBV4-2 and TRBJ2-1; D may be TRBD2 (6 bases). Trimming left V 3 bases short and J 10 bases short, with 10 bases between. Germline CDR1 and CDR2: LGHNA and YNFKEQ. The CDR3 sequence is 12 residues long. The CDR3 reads CASSQGLVEQFF. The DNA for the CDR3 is TGTGCCAGCAGCCAGGGACTCGTCGAGCAGTTCTTC.